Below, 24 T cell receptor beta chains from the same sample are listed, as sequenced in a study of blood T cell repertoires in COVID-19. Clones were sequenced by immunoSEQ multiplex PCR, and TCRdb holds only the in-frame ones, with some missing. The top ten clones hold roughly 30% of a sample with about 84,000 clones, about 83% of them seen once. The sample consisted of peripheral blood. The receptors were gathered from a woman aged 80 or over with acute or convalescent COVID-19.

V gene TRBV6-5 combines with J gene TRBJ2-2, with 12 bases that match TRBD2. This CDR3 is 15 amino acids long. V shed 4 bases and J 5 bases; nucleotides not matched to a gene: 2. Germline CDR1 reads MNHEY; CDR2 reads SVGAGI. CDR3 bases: TGTGCCAGCAGTTCCCTAGCGGGAGGGACCGGGGAGCTGTTTTTT. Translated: CASSSLAGGTGELFF.

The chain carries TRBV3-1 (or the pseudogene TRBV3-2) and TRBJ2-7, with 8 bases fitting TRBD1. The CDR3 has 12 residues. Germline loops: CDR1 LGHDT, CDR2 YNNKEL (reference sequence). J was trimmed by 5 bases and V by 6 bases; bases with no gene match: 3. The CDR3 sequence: CASRSRGHEQYF. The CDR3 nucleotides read TGTGCCAGCAGAAGCAGGGGGCACGAGCAGTACTTC.

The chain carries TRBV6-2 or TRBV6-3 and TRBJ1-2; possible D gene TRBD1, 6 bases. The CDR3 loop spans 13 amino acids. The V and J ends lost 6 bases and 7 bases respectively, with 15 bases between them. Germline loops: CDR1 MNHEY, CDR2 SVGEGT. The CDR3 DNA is TGTGCCAGCAGCCTAAACAGGGACGGTGGCTACACCTTC. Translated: CASSLNRDGGYTF.

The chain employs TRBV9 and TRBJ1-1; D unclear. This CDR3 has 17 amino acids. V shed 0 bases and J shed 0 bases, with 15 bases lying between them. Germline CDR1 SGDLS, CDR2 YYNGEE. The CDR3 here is CASSVGPGISLNTEAFF. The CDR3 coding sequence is TGTGCCAGCAGCGTAGGACCCGGGATCAGTTTGAACACTGAAGCTTTCTTT.

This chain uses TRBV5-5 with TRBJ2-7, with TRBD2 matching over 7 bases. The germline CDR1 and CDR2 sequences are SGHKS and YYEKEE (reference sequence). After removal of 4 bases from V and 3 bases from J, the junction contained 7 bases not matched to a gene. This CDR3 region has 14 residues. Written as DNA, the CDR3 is TGTGCCAGCAGCCCCCCCCGCGGGGGCTACGAGCAGTACTTC. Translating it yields CASSPPRGGYEQYF.

CDR3 sequence: CASSPSGVGVRTEAFF. The CDR3 nucleotides read TGCGCCAGCAGCCCAAGTGGGGTAGGGGTACGGACTGAAGCTTTCTTT. This chain links TRBV4-1 with TRBJ1-1; possible D gene TRBD1, 5 bases. V lost 4 bases and J lost 5, with 20 bases in between. Germline lookup yields CDR1 MGHRA and CDR2 YSYEKL. The length of the CDR3 is 16 residues.

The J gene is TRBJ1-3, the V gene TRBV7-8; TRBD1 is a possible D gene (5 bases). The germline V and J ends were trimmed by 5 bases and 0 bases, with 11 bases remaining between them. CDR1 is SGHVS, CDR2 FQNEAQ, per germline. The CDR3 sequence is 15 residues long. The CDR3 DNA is TGTGCCAGCAGCATTAGGACAAGCTCTGGAAACACCATATATTTT. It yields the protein CASSIRTSSGNTIYF.

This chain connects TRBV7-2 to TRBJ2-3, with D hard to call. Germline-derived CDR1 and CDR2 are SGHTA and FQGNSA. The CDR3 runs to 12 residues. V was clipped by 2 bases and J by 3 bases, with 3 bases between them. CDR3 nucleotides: TGTGCCAGCAGCTTATTAACAGATACGCAGTATTTT. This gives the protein CASSLLTDTQYF.

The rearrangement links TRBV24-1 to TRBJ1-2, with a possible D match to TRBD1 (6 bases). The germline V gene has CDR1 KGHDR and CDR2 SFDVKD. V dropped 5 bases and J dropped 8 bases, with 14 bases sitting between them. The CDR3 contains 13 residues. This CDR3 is CATSVSDRIGYTF. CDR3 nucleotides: TGTGCCACCAGTGTCTCGGACAGAATCGGCTACACCTTC.

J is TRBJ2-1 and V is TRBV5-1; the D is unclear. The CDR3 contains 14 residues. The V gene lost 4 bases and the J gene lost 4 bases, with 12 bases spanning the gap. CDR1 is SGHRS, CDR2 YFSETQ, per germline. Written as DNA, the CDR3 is TGCGCCAGCAGCACACCCGCTCCTTACAATGAGCAGTTCTTC. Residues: CASSTPAPYNEQFF.

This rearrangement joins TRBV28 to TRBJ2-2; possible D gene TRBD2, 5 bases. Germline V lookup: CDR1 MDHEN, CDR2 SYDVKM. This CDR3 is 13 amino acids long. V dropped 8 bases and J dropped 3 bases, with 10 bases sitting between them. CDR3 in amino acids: CASWRRDTGELFF. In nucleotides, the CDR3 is TGTGCCAGCTGGAGGCGGGACACCGGGGAGCTGTTTTTT.

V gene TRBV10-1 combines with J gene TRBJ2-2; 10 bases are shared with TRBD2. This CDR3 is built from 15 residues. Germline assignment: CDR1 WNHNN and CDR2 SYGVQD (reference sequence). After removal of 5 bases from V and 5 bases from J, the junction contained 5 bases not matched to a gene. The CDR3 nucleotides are TGCGCCAGCAGTTCCCGGACTAGCGGTACCGGGGAGCTGTTTTTT. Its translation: CASSSRTSGTGELFF.

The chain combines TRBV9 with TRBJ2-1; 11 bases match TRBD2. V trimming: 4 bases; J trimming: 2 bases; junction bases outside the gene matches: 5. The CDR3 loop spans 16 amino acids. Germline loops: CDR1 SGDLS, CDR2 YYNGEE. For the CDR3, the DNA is TGTGCCAGCAGCTTTTCTAGCGGGAGGACCTACAATGAGCAGTTCTTC. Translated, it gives CASSFSSGRTYNEQFF.

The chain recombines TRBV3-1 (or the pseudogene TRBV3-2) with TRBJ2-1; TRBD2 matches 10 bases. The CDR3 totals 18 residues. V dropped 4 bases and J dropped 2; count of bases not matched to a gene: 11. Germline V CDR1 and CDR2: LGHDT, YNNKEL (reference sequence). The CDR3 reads CASSRQGQLAGTYNEQFF. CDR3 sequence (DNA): TGTGCCAGCAGCCGGCAGGGCCAACTAGCGGGGACCTACAATGAGCAGTTCTTC.

CDR3 in amino acids: CASSAARGTEAFF. The CDR3 coding sequence is TGTGCCAGCAGTGCCGCTCGGGGCACTGAAGCTTTCTTT. The chain carries TRBV27 and TRBJ1-1; no definite D call. CDR1 is MNHEY, CDR2 SMNVEV, per germline (reference sequence). This CDR3 spans 13 amino acids. The V gene lost 5 bases and the J gene lost 4 bases, with 11 bases spanning the gap.

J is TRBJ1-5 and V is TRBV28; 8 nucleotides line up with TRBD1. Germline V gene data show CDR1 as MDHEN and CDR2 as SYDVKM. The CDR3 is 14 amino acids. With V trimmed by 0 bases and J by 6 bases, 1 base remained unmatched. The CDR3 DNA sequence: TGTGCCAGCAGTTTATGGACAGGGGCTCAGCCCCAGCATTTT. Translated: CASSLWTGAQPQHF.

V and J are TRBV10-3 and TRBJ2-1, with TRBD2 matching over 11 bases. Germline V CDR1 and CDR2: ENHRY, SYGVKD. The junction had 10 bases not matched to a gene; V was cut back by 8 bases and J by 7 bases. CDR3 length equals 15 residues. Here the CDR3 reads CAIRSGSGRVNEQFF. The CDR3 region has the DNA TGTGCCATCCGGTCGGGTAGCGGGAGGGTTAATGAGCAGTTCTTC.

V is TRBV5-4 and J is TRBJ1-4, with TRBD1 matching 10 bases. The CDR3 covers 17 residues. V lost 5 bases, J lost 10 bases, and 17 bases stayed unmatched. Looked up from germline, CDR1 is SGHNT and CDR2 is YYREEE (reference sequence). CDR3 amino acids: CASRSGGTGARRGKLFF. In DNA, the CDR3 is TGTGCCAGCAGATCTGGGGGGACAGGGGCACGTAGGGGAAAACTGTTTTTT.

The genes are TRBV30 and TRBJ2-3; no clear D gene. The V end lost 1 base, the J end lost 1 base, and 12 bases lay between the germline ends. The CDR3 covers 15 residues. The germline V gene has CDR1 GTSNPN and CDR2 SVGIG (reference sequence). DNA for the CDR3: TGTGCCTGGAGTGAAAAGTGGGCTCGCACAGATACGCAGTATTTT. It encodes CAWSEKWARTDTQYF.

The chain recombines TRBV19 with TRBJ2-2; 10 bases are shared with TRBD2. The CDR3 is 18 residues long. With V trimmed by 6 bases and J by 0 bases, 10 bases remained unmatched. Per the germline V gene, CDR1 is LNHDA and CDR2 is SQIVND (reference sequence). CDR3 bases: TGTGCCAGTAGCCCCCGGGGTAGCGGGAGGTCGAACACCGGGGAGCTGTTTTTT. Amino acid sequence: CASSPRGSGRSNTGELFF.

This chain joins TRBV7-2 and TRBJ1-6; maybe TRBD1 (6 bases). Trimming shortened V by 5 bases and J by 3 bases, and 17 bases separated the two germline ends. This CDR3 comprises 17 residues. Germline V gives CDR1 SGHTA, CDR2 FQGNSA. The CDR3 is CASSLLDSVSYNSPLHF. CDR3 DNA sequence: TGTGCCAGCAGCCTTTTGGACAGTGTGAGCTATAATTCACCCCTCCACTTT.

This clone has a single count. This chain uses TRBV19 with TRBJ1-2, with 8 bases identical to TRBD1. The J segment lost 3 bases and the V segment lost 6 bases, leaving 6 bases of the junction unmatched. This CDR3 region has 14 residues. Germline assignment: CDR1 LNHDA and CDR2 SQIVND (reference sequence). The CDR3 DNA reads TGTGCCAGTAGGGGGGACAGGCCATACTATGGCTACACCTTC. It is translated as CASRGDRPYYGYTF.

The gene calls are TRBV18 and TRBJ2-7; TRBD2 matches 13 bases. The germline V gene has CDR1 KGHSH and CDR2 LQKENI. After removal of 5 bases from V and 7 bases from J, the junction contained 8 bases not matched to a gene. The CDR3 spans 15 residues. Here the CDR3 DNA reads TGTGCCAGCTCATCCGGACTAGCGGGAGCGGGGGAGCAGTACTTC. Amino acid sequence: CASSSGLAGAGEQYF.

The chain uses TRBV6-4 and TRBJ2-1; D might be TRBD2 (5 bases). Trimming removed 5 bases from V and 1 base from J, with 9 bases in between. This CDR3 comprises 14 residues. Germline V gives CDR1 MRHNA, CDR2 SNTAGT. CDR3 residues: CASSRTASYNEQFF. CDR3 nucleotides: TGTGCCAGCAGTCGGACTGCTTCCTACAATGAGCAGTTCTTC.